This TCR beta chain was captured in a study of cytomegalovirus exposure and HLA in healthy donors. The PCR ran on 60 Vbeta and 13 Jbeta primers. In the source study's methods: In a later analysis, the count reached approximately 80 million unique TCR beta chains, with 9 million to 11 million shared. The data were produced by immunoSEQ multiplex PCR, yet TCRdb's version contains in-frame clones alone and is incomplete. That table furnishes V, J and clone size, whereas the DNA furnished D and trimming. The sample records around 150,000 clones, just under 65% being singletons. The germline CDR1 and CDR2 sequences are LNHNV and YYDKDF (reference sequence). The CDR3 sequence is 17 residues long. The ends were cut back, 1 base at V and 2 bases at J, with 14 bases in the middle. The study's findings and limits: One variant, a missense change in DCLRE1C, was linked in a later analysis to TCR beta V- and J-gene trimming.

The table lists this clone with a count of one. Its antigen remains unknown. The chain links TRBV15 to TRBJ1-4, with D unresolved. Sequencing was done on a sample of PBMCs. The TCR sequence derives from a woman aged 55-70 years in good health and CMV-seropositive. CDR3 region: CATSRVRRGATNEKLFF. The CDR3 DNA reads as TGTGCCACCAGCAGAGTAAGGAGAGGAGCCACTAATGAAAAACTGTTTTTT.